Listed here is a single T cell receptor (beta chain). The PCR had 60 Vbeta and 13 Jbeta primers. Clones were read by immunoSEQ multiplex PCR, and TCRdb kept only the in-frame ones, dropping some. The table records 60,000 to 90,000 clones, roughly 70% of them present only once. The data were taken from a study of cytomegalovirus exposure and HLA in healthy donors. Germline CDR1 SGHRS, CDR2 YFSETQ. V lost 0 bases and J lost 0, with 10 bases in between. This CDR3 spans 17 amino acids. This chain links TRBV5-1 with TRBJ2-6; D is possibly TRBD1 (5 bases). The sample consisted of PBMCs. The TCR comes from a woman aged 45 to 65 in good health and CMV-seropositive. CDR3 DNA sequence: TGCGCCAGCAGCTTGGAGGGGCGTGCCTCTGGGGCCAACGTCCTGACTTTC. This codes for CASSLEGRASGANVLTF.